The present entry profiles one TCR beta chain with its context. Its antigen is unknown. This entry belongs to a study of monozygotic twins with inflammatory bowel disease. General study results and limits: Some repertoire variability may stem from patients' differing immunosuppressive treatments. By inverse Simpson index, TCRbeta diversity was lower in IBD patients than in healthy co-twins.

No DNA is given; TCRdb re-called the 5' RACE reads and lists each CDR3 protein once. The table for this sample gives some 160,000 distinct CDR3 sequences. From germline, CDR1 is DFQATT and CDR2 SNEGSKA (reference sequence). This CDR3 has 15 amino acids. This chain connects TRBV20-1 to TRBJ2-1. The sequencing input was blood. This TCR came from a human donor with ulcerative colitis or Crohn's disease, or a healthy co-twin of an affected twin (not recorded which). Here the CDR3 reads CSARESGRFYNEQFF.